Presented here are 10 T cell receptor beta chains from one specimen sequenced in a study of blood T cell repertoires in COVID-19. The protocol was immunoSEQ multiplex PCR, while the TCRdb copy is restricted to in-frame clones and leaves out a portion. The sample has around 150,000 clones, around 81% seen once; the top ten hold around 5%. Sequencing was done on a sample of peripheral blood. Every receptor here comes from a woman aged 45-65 years with acute or convalescent COVID-19.

V and J are TRBV7-2 and TRBJ1-2; TRBD1 aligns across 7 bases. The CDR3 covers 14 residues. Trimming at V came to 1 base and at J to 8 bases, leaving 7 bases not matched to a gene. In germline, CDR1 is SGHTA, CDR2 FQGNSA. The CDR3 sequence is CASSLGTTGQGYTF. The CDR3 region has the DNA TGTGCCAGCAGCTTAGGCACGACAGGGCAAGGCTACACCTTC.

The genes are TRBV29-1 and TRBJ1-1; a weak D match, TRBD1 (5 bases). There are 14 residues in the CDR3. The ends were cut back, 6 bases at V and 2 bases at J, with 16 bases in the middle. Looked up from germline, CDR1 is SQVTM and CDR2 is ANQGSEA. For the CDR3, the DNA is TGCAGCGTCGTCCTGACAGATACTAACACTGAAGCTTTCTTT. Translating it yields CSVVLTDTNTEAFF.

In its sample, this clone was seen once. The gene calls are TRBV5-4 and TRBJ2-1; 10 bases align to TRBD1. Germline assignment: CDR1 SGHNT and CDR2 YYREEE (reference sequence). V lost 4 bases to trimming and J lost 8 bases; unmatched junction nucleotides: 9. The CDR3 has 15 amino acids. CDR3 amino acids: CASSPRDRGTDEQFF. The CDR3 DNA is TGTGCCAGCAGCCCGAGGGACAGGGGTACGGATGAGCAGTTCTTC.

About this clone: The identical CDR3 is also encoded by other nucleotide sequences in the sample. V and J are TRBV7-3 and TRBJ1-2; 7 nucleotides match TRBD1. V lost 4 bases to trimming and J lost 2 bases; unmatched junction nucleotides: 1. The germline V gene has CDR1 SGHTA and CDR2 FQGTGA. The CDR3 is made up of 13 amino acids. CDR3 loop: CASSSGQNYGYTF. The CDR3 coding sequence is TGTGCCAGCAGCTCGGGACAGAACTATGGCTACACCTTC.

The chain links TRBV11-2 to TRBJ2-5, with D perhaps matching TRBD1 (5 bases). Germline V lookup: CDR1 SGHAT, CDR2 FQNNGV. Trimming removed 4 bases from V and 2 bases from J, with 11 bases in between. CDR3 length equals 14 residues. CDR3 DNA sequence: TGTGCCAGCAGCTCAGACAGTCCTCAAGAGACCCAGTACTTC. Translated, it gives CASSSDSPQETQYF.

CDR3 in amino acids: CASSQGSGNTIYF. The CDR3 nucleotides read TGTGCCAGCAGCCAGGGGTCTGGAAACACCATATATTTT. This sequence joins TRBV28 and TRBJ1-3; maybe TRBD1 (6 bases). Germline CDR1 is MDHEN and CDR2 is SYDVKM. The CDR3 length is 13 residues. V lost 6 bases to trimming and J lost 1 base, with 7 bases between them.

The chain combines TRBV4-3 with TRBJ1-2; tentative D call: TRBD1 (6 bases). This CDR3 spans 17 amino acids. The V gene's germline CDR1 is LGHNA and CDR2 YSLEER. The germline V and J ends were trimmed by 1 base and 0 bases, with 15 bases remaining between them. CDR3 coding DNA: TGCGCCAGCAGCCAAGTGGGGGCGACTTCGGCTAACTATGGCTACACCTTC. Protein: CASSQVGATSANYGYTF.

This clone has a handful of counts. The V call is TRBV9, the J call TRBJ2-7, with 7 nucleotides matching TRBD1. The trim removed 2 bases at V and 3 bases at J, leaving 5 bases unmatched. The germline V gene encodes CDR1 SGDLS and CDR2 YYNGEE. The CDR3 covers 14 residues. The CDR3 DNA is TGTGCCAGCAGCGTGTCGGGACAGAGCTACGAGCAGTACTTC. As protein: CASSVSGQSYEQYF.

As concerns this clone: The sample has other DNA sequences that encode this CDR3 too. The chain recombines TRBV5-1 with TRBJ2-5; 9 nucleotides line up with TRBD1. Germline V lookup: CDR1 SGHRS, CDR2 YFSETQ. The CDR3 sequence is 14 residues long. V lost 2 bases, J lost 3 bases, and 2 bases stayed unmatched. CDR3 protein: CASSLGQGKETQYF. The CDR3 DNA reads TGCGCCAGCAGCTTAGGACAGGGGAAAGAGACCCAGTACTTC.

The chain has TRBV7-3 and TRBJ1-1; TRBD1 is a possible D gene (5 bases). This CDR3 contains 13 residues. Trimming pared 6 bases from V and 1 base from J, leaving 9 bases between. The V gene's germline CDR1 is SGHTA and CDR2 FQGTGA. The CDR3 DNA sequence: TGTGCCAGCAGGGGTCAGGGGAACACTGAAGCTTTCTTT. Protein product: CASRGQGNTEAFF.